This T cell receptor beta chain was sequenced in a study of cytomegalovirus exposure and HLA in healthy donors (dated by TCRdb to 2016 to 2017). As for the study more broadly: According to a later analysis, one platform produced both the approximately 110 validation repertoires and the 550 to 800 repertoires of the first cohort. High-throughput TCR immunosequencing, statistical association of individual TCRs with disease status, and machine learning were combined to predict cytomegalovirus infection status. Along with the roughly 670-subject first cohort, a separate validation cohort of some 130 different subjects was used. The study was designed to test whether signatures of past pathogen exposure could be identified by cataloging public T cell receptors. Results and caveats for the whole study, not just this receptor: The validation cohort had no HLA typing available for a later analysis, so co-occurrence within that cohort was assessed over all 120 or so repertoires. Cytomegalovirus status was reported to be diagnosed by the classifier with high specificity and sensitivity in both the original and validation cohorts. In the study, 150 to 200 TCR beta chains were listed as associated with cytomegalovirus. Most TCR sequences were observed very rarely across donors, whereas some public TCRs were present in many individuals. It was suggested by the authors that the approach could potentially be generalized to other disease states and immunological phenotypes. A later analysis found that TCRs clustered in the first cohort also tended to co-occur in the roughly 120 validation repertoires, with approximately 94% of cluster scores above 0. In vitro tests confirmed that a few of the cytomegalovirus-associated TCR beta chains recognize cytomegalovirus antigens.

About this clone itself: Its cognate antigen has yet to be identified. Base qualities are missing; no much larger clone stands one base away.

Separate from the roughly 650-subject first cohort, the validation cohort of about 120 subjects was the group to which the donors belonged. Receptor libraries were prepared by the immunoSEQ multiplex PCR assay. The authors' analysis ran thus. A statistical classification framework was built to diagnose cytomegalovirus status from the catalog of TCR beta chain sequences. Here the immuneACCESS table is served through TCRdb, limited to in-frame sequences with V and J called. Missing clones are a known gap in these copies; in checked studies unresolved V genes cover under half, and the rest lacks a known reason. V, J and clone size derive from that table, while D and trimming were established from the DNA sequence. Within this sample are about 150,000 clones, with roughly 86% of them counted one time only. The top ten clones comprise around 2.1% of the sample. CDR1 SEHNR and CDR2 FQNEAQ are derived from the germline V gene (reference sequence). The CDR3 spans 12 residues, from the cysteine through the phenylalanine. Of all the DNA, just the CDR3 is kept, 36 bases in frame from base 1. Trimming at the junction amounts to 11 bases on V and 4 bases on J, and the germline ends lie 12 bases apart.

The sequencing sample was made of PBMCs. This TCR came from a human donor in good health. Recombination connected TRBV7-9 to TRBJ1-3; the D gene cannot be named for sure. At the DNA level, the sequence is TGTGCCGTCAGAGCGGGCGGAAACACCATATATTTT. It specifies CAVRAGGNTIYF. The variable domain in full, with residues beyond the CDR3 obtained from the reference TRBV7-9 and TRBJ1-3 genes, is DTGVSQNPRHKITKRGQNVTFRCDPISEHNRLYWYRQTLGQGPEFLTYFQNEAQLEKSRLLSDRFSAERPKGSFSTLEIQRTEQGDSAMYLCAVRAGGNTIYFGEGSWLTVV.